This T cell receptor beta chain derives from a study of T cell responses to AZD1222 COVID-19 vaccine. Study-level information: Recipients boosted at about 4 weeks or about 12 weeks are pooled. Findings and caveats of the study: Donors in the cohort were predominantly white British and more often female, and clonal diversity was possibly underestimated. Vaccination with two AZD1222 doses was followed by a rise in Spike-specific TCR breadth and depth. Among vaccine-associated CD4 TCRs, coverage spanned spike, with dominance at 160-218 and 743-854.

Here immunoSEQ multiplex PCR was the method, and the copy in TCRdb shows in-frame clones only, minus some. The repertoire includes over 100,000 clones, around nine tenths of them detected once, and 6.9% sits in the top ten. J lost 5 bases, V lost 2 bases, and 8 bases had no gene match. Germline assignment: CDR1 SEHNR and CDR2 FQNEAQ (reference sequence). The CDR3 covers 15 residues. Concerning this clone itself: Its specificity is not known.

The input for sequencing was peripheral blood, taken on day 0 of AZD1222 vaccination. The receptor's source is an adult in good health. This sequence joins TRBV7-9 and TRBJ2-7; 8 bases map to TRBD1. The CDR3, as DNA: TGTGCCAGCAGCTTACAGGGGGCGTTAAGACACGAGCAGTACTTC. It encodes CASSLQGALRHEQYF.